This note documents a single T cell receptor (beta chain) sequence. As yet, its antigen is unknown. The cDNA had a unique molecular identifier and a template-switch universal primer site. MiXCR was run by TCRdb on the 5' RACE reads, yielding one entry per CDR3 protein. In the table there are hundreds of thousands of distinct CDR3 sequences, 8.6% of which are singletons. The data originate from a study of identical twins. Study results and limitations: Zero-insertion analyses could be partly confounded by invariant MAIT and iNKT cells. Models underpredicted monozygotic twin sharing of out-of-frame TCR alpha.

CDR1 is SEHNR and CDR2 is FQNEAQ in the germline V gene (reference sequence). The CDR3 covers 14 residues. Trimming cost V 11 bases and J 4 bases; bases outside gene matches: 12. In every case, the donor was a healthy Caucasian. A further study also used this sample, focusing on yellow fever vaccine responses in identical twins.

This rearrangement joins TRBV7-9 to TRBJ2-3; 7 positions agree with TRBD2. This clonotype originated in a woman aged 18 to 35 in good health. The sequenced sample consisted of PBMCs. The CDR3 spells CAGSFVGGADTQYF. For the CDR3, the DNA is TGTGCCGGCTCTTTCGTGGGGGGGGCAGATACGCAGTATTTT.